The source of this T cell receptor beta chain is a study of human T cells and chemical hapten exposure. The time point: pre-sensitization, week 0. Treatment described: therapeutic diphenylcyclopropenone sensitization with weekly scalp DPC. It was from unfractionated whole blood that total RNA was extracted. The CDR3 runs 13 residues. Trimming stripped 3 bases from V and 4 bases from J, with 9 bases between. Germline CDR1 is LGHDT and CDR2 is YNNKEL (reference sequence). From the RACE reads, TCRdb called clonotypes with MiXCR, one entry per CDR3 protein. Of tens of thousands of distinct CDR3 sequences listed, 11% were seen once; the top ten hold approximately 4%.

Specimen: whole blood, collected in connection with sensitization to the hapten diphenylcyclopropenone (DPC). V gene TRBV3-1 combines with J gene TRBJ1-2, with D maybe TRBD1 (6 bases). The clonotype was recovered from a woman aged 40 to 55 with alopecia areata. Some clones in this sample may be carry-over from other donors' samples. The DNA for the CDR3 is TGTGCCAGCAGCCAGGTACAGGGCTATGGCTACACCTTC. Translated, it gives CASSQVQGYGYTF.